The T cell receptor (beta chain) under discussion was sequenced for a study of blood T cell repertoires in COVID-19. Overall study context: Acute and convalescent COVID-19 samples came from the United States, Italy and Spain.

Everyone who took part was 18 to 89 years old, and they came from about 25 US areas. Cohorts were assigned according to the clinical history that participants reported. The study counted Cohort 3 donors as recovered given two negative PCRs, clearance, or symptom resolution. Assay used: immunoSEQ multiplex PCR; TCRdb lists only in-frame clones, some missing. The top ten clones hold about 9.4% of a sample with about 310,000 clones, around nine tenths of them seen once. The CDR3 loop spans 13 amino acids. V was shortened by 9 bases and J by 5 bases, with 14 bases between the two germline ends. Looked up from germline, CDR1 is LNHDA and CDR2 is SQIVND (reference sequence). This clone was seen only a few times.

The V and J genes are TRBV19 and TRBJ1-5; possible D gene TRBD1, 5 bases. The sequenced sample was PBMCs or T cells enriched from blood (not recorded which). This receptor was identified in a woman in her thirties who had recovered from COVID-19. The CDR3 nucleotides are TGTGCCAGCTCGGGGGATTTAGATCAGCCCCAGCATTTT. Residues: CASSGDLDQPQHF.